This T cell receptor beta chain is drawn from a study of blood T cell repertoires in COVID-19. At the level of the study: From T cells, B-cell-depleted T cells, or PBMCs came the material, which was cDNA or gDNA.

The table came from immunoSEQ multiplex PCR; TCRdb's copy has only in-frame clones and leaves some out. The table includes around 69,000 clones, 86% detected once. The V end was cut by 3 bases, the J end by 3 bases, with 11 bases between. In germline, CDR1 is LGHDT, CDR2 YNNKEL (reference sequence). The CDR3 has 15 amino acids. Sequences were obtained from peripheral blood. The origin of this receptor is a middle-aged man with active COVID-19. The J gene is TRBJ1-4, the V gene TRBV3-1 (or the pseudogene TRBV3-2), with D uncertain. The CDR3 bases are TGTGCCAGCAGCCACCGCGAGGTGCCTAATGAAAAACTGTTTTTT. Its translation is CASSHREVPNEKLFF.